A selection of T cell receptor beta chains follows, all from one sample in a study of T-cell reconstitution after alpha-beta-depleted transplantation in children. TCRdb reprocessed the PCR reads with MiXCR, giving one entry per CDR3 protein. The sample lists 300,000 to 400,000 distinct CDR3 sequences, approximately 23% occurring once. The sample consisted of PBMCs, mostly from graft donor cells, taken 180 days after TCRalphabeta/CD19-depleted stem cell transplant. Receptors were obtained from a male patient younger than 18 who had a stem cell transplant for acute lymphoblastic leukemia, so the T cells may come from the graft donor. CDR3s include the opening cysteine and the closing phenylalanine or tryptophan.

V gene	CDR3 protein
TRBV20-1	CSARYRGSDGYTF
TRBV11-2	CASSLGNRLLHNEQFF
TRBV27	CASSWAGLYNEQFF
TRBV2	CASRNTGLNYEQYF
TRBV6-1	CASRPAGRPRVEAFF
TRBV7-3	CASSFGGSNEQFF
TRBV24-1	CATSAIGTGTDTQYF
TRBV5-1	CASSLETSGRVEQFF
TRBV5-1	CASSLAPGTGWDEQYF
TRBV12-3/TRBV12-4	CASSFPFSQQETQYF
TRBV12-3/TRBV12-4	CASSPNRGGNQPQHF
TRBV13	CASSRVGETANEQFF
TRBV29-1	CSVLSGLTYNEQFF
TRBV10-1	CASSELIRLRRMDTQYF
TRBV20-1	CSARGLAGGPSSTDTQYF
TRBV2	CASSERFGTGGTDTQYF
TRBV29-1	CSVDRGLDTQYF
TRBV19	CASSPHFGANVLTF
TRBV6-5	CASSYVDRAGYGYTF
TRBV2	CASKTSGSRTGELFF
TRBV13	CASSFLVGEGNIQYF
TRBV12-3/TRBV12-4	CASRGTGRTYEQYF
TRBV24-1	CATSGTSGYNEQFF
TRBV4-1	CASSQEAGSDTQYF
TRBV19	CASDRGLSNSPNTEAFF
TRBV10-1	CASAGQSYNEQFF
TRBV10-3	CAIRGSGGDYEQYF